These 31 T cell receptor beta chains were sequenced from one sample in a study of T cell responses to AZD1222 COVID-19 vaccine. Only in-frame clones appear in the TCRdb table, and some are missing; sequencing was by immunoSEQ multiplex PCR. The sample holds roughly 200,000 clones, 70% to 90% seen once. The input for sequencing was peripheral blood, taken on day 0 of AZD1222 vaccination. Receptor source: an adult in good health.

A single count supports this clone. The chain carries TRBV6-5 and TRBJ1-2, with D unresolved. The CDR3 totals 13 residues. Between the trimmed V and J ends, which lost 8 bases and 5 bases, there was a span of 15 bases. Germline values: CDR1 MNHEY, CDR2 SVGAGI. CDR3: CASAPPSLYGYTF. CDR3 nucleotides: TGTGCCAGCGCGCCCCCTTCGCTATATGGCTACACCTTC.

The chain employs TRBV4-2 and TRBJ2-5; D remains unclear. The CDR3 contains 14 residues. Between the trimmed V and J ends, which lost 1 base and 1 base, there was a span of 7 bases. Germline CDR1 and CDR2: LGHNA and YNFKEQ. Here the CDR3 DNA reads TGTGCCAGCAGCCAAGTGGGCACCCAAGAGACCCAGTACTTC. Translating it yields CASSQVGTQETQYF.

The chain has TRBV30 and TRBJ2-7; D might be TRBD1 or TRBD2, each matching 6 bases. V gave up 3 bases and J gave up 6 bases, with 24 bases separating them. The CDR3 length is 16 residues. CDR1 GTSNPN and CDR2 SVGIG come from the germline V gene (reference sequence). The CDR3 sequence is CAWSDLGGRGNVEQYF. The CDR3 DNA reads as TGTGCCTGGAGCGACCTGGGGGGCCGAGGAAATGTCGAGCAGTACTTC.

This sequence joins TRBV2 and TRBJ2-2; 10 nucleotides line up with TRBD2. This CDR3 has 17 amino acids. Per the germline V gene, CDR1 is SNHLY and CDR2 is FYNNEI. After removal of 3 bases from V and 7 bases from J, the junction contained 11 bases not matched to a gene. CDR3 protein: CASSDSSGGALRGELFF. CDR3 DNA: TGTGCCAGCAGTGATTCCAGCGGGGGGGCCCTGCGCGGGGAGCTGTTTTTT.

This chain uses TRBV4-3 with TRBJ2-3, with 10 bases matching TRBD1. V shed 3 bases, J shed 5 bases, and the junction held 11 bases outside the gene matches. The germline gives CDR1 LGHNA, CDR2 YSLEER. The CDR3 loop spans 17 amino acids. CDR3 residues: CASSHPTWGQGIDTQYF. CDR3 nucleotides: TGCGCCAGCAGCCATCCTACCTGGGGACAGGGGATAGATACGCAGTATTTT.

V is TRBV27 and J is TRBJ1-5; D is undetermined. Germline V gene data show CDR1 as MNHEY and CDR2 as SMNVEV (reference sequence). This CDR3 spans 14 amino acids. V lost 5 bases to trimming and J lost 4 bases, with 12 bases between them. The CDR3 DNA is TGTGCCAGCAGTAGTACGTCAGTAAATCAGCCCCAGCATTTT. It is translated as CASSSTSVNQPQHF.

The chain is built from TRBV29-1 and TRBJ2-5; the match to TRBD1 covers 9 bases. The CDR3 runs to 14 residues. CDR1 is SQVTM and CDR2 is ANQGSEA in the germline V gene. Unmatched junction bases numbered 10, after V lost 6 bases and J lost 5 bases. Here the CDR3 reads CSVGTGRDRETQYF. Written as DNA, the CDR3 is TGCAGCGTAGGGACAGGGAGGGATAGGGAGACCCAGTACTTC.

The chain employs TRBV4-1 and TRBJ2-7; TRBD1 is a possible D gene (5 bases). V lost 5 bases and J 0 bases, leaving 14 bases between the germline ends. The germline V gene has CDR1 MGHRA and CDR2 YSYEKL. The CDR3 length is 15 residues. The CDR3 DNA reads TGCGCCAGCAGCTCCCGGTCCGACAGCTCCTACGAGCAGTACTTC. This gives the protein CASSSRSDSSYEQYF.

The rearrangement uses TRBV3-1 (or the pseudogene TRBV3-2) and TRBJ2-2; D remains unclear. The CDR3 spans 12 residues. V lost 8 bases, J lost 4 bases, and 8 bases lay in between. Germline V gives CDR1 LGHDT, CDR2 YNNKEL (reference sequence). The CDR3: CASGRLTGELFF. CDR3 coding DNA: TGTGCCAGCGGACGGCTCACCGGGGAGCTGTTTTTT.

The gene calls are TRBV15 and TRBJ2-7; D is unclear. Trimming took off 5 bases at V and 5 bases at J, with 13 bases between the two ends. The CDR3 runs to 13 residues. The germline V gene has CDR1 LNHNV and CDR2 YYDKDF (reference sequence). CDR3 sequence (DNA): TGTGCCACCAGCTTCCGGGTCCTGGACGAGCAGTACTTC. Protein: CATSFRVLDEQYF.

V is TRBV30 and J is TRBJ1-5; D may be TRBD1 (6 bases). Trimming removed 1 base at V and 5 bases at J, with 9 bases between. The CDR3 spans 13 residues. Germline CDR1 GTSNPN, CDR2 SVGIG (reference sequence). CDR3 in amino acids: CAWSEKGDQPQHF. The CDR3 DNA sequence: TGTGCCTGGAGTGAAAAGGGGGATCAGCCCCAGCATTTT.

This sequence joins TRBV15 and TRBJ1-4; tentatively, D is TRBD1 (5 bases). This CDR3 spans 15 amino acids. Germline CDR1 LNHNV, CDR2 YYDKDF (reference sequence). Between the trimmed V and J ends, which lost 0 bases and 7 bases, there was a span of 12 bases. The CDR3 protein is CATSREWGGGEKLFF. DNA for the CDR3: TGTGCCACCAGCAGAGAATGGGGGGGAGGTGAAAAACTGTTTTTT.

V is TRBV19 and J is TRBJ2-7, with D unclear. The CDR3 spans 14 residues. The germline V and J ends were trimmed by 1 base and 3 bases, with 10 bases remaining between them. The germline gives CDR1 LNHDA, CDR2 SQIVND (reference sequence). This CDR3 reads CASSIAWPSYEQYF. The CDR3 DNA is TGTGCCAGTAGTATAGCGTGGCCGAGCTACGAGCAGTACTTC. The whole variable domain, filled in from reference TRBV19 and TRBJ2-7, reads DGGITQSPKYLFRKEGQNVTLSCEQNLNHDAMYWYRQDPGQGLRLIYYSQIVNDFQKGDIAEGYSVSREKKESFPLTVTSAQKNPTAFYLCASSIAWPSYEQYFGPGTRLTVT.

This rearrangement joins TRBV3-1 (or the pseudogene TRBV3-2) to TRBJ1-6; D gene uncertain. The germline gives CDR1 LGHDT, CDR2 YNNKEL (reference sequence). Trimming took 4 bases from V and 5 from J, leaving 6 bases between them. This CDR3 contains 13 residues. CDR3 amino acids: CASSRTDNSPLHF. The CDR3 DNA follows: TGTGCCAGCAGCCGGACGGATAATTCACCCCTCCACTTT.

This clone appeared many times. V is TRBV28 and J is TRBJ1-1, with D uncertain. Germline assignment: CDR1 MDHEN and CDR2 SYDVKM. The CDR3 loop spans 15 amino acids. The V end was cut by 3 bases, the J end by 0 bases, with 11 bases between. CDR3 in DNA: TGTGCCAGCAGTTTGGTGCCCCCTATGAACACTGAAGCTTTCTTT. Translated: CASSLVPPMNTEAFF.

V is TRBV5-1 and J is TRBJ1-5; unclear D gene. The germline CDR1 and CDR2 sequences are SGHRS and YFSETQ. The CDR3 totals 15 residues. Between the trimmed V and J ends, which lost 0 bases and 1 base, there was a span of 8 bases. The CDR3 sequence: CASSLDGQSNQPQHF. The CDR3 DNA is TGCGCCAGCAGCTTGGACGGGCAGAGCAATCAGCCCCAGCATTTT.

The chain links TRBV7-2 to TRBJ2-1, with TRBD1 matching 7 bases. The CDR3 contains 17 residues. V lost 5 bases, J lost 9 bases, and 19 bases stayed unmatched. CDR1 and CDR2 from the germline V gene are SGHTA and FQGNSA. CDR3 amino acids: CASSLHADREIRAEQFF. The CDR3 nucleotides are TGTGCCAGCAGCCTACACGCAGACAGGGAGATTAGGGCTGAGCAGTTCTTC. Using reference TRBV7-2 and TRBJ2-1 for the parts outside the CDR3, the full variable domain is GAGVSQSPSNKVTEKGKDVELRCDPISGHTALYWYRQSLGQGLEFLIYFQGNSAPDKSGLPSDRFSAERTGGSVSTLTIQRTQQEDSAVYLCASSLHADREIRAEQFFGPGTRLTVL.

This clone was seen only a few times. The genes are TRBV7-3 and TRBJ2-1, with 13 bases aligning to TRBD2. The trim removed 4 bases at V and 8 bases at J, leaving 11 bases unmatched. The CDR3 spans 17 residues. Germline CDR1 is SGHTA and CDR2 is FQGTGA. In DNA form, the CDR3 reads TGTGCCAGCAGCTCCCCCCAACTAGCGGGGGGGCCGGATGAGCAGTTCTTC. The encoded protein is CASSSPQLAGGPDEQFF.

The table lists this clone with a count of one. This sequence joins TRBV27 and TRBJ1-1; D gene ambiguous. The germline gives CDR1 MNHEY, CDR2 SMNVEV (reference sequence). V lost 2 bases and J lost 1, with 14 bases in between. The CDR3 has 16 amino acids. The CDR3 loop reads CASSLEGRGRNTEAFF. The CDR3 nucleotides are TGTGCCAGCAGTTTAGAAGGGCGCGGCAGGAACACTGAAGCTTTCTTT.

The V gene is TRBV9, the J gene TRBJ2-5; D possibly corresponds to TRBD2 (7 bases). CDR1 is SGDLS, CDR2 YYNGEE, per germline. CDR3 length equals 15 residues. V lost 4 bases and J lost 1, with 14 bases in between. The DNA of the CDR3 is TGTGCCAGCAGCTGGGGGGGCGGTTTCCAAGAGACCCAGTACTTC. This gives the protein CASSWGGGFQETQYF.

This clone was observed many times. The gene calls are TRBV9 and TRBJ1-4, with no clear D. CDR3 length: 12 residues. The germline V gene encodes CDR1 SGDLS and CDR2 YYNGEE. The V end lost 4 bases, the J end lost 10 bases, and 11 bases lay between the germline ends. CDR3 nucleotides: TGTGCCAGCAGCCCAAGTCCTGGAAAACTGTTTTTT. Its translation is CASSPSPGKLFF. The full variable domain, with the rest looked up from reference TRBV9 and TRBJ1-4, is DSGVTQTPKHLITATGQRVTLRCSPRSGDLSVYWYQQSLDQGLQFLIQYYNGEERAKGNILERFSAQQFPDLHSELNLSSLELGDSALYFCASSPSPGKLFFGSGTQLSVL.

The V gene is TRBV5-1, the J gene TRBJ1-2; D may be TRBD1 (6 bases). This CDR3 is built from 13 residues. V was cut by 2 bases and J by 6 bases, with 11 bases left in between. CDR1 and CDR2 (germline): SGHRS, YFSETQ. CDR3 region: CASSLQGGHGYTF. For the CDR3, the DNA is TGCGCCAGCAGCTTACAGGGAGGTCATGGCTACACCTTC. The whole variable domain, filled in from reference TRBV5-1 and TRBJ1-2, reads KAGVTQTPRYLIKTRGQQVTLSCSPISGHRSVSWYQQTPGQGLQFLFEYFSETQRNKGNFPGRFSGRQFSNSRSEMNVSTLELGDSALYLCASSLQGGHGYTFGSGTRLTVV.

A few counts support this clone. The chain couples TRBV5-5 to TRBJ1-4; TRBD1 matches at 9 bases. After removal of 4 bases from V and 7 bases from J, the junction contained 11 bases not matched to a gene. The CDR3 spans 16 residues. CDR1 is SGHKS, CDR2 YYEKEE, per germline (reference sequence). CDR3 protein: CASSQTTGTGSEKLFF. The CDR3 DNA reads TGTGCCAGCAGCCAAACAACCGGGACAGGGAGTGAAAAACTGTTTTTT.

The chain recombines TRBV6-5 with TRBJ1-2, with no clear D. This CDR3 is 11 amino acids long. V was clipped by 7 bases and J by 7 bases, with 10 bases between them. Germline lookup yields CDR1 MNHEY and CDR2 SVGAGI. This chain's CDR3 is CASTGVGGYTF. The DNA of the CDR3 is TGTGCCAGCACAGGCGTGGGTGGCTACACCTTC.

The CDR3 DNA reads TGTGCCAGTAGTCCCCCGCGGAGATACACTGAAGCTTTCTTT. It encodes CASSPPRRYTEAFF. The rearrangement uses TRBV19 and TRBJ1-1; D remains unclear. CDR1 is LNHDA and CDR2 is SQIVND in the germline V gene (reference sequence). The V end was cut by 5 bases, the J end by 3 bases, with 13 bases between. The CDR3 is 14 amino acids.

The chain uses TRBV6-1 and TRBJ1-3; D might be TRBD1 (6 bases). Germline CDR1 MNHNS, CDR2 SASEGT. The CDR3 extends over 17 amino acids. V lost 3 bases and J lost 2, with 17 bases in between. The CDR3 DNA reads TGTGCCAGCAGTGACCGAATACAGGGCTTTACTGGAAACACCATATATTTT. It codes for CASSDRIQGFTGNTIYF.

This chain uses TRBV2 with TRBJ2-2, with TRBD2 matching over 7 bases. Germline assignment: CDR1 SNHLY and CDR2 FYNNEI. The trim removed 8 bases at V and 4 bases at J, leaving 7 bases unmatched. The CDR3 is 14 residues long. The CDR3 bases are TGTGCCAGCGGCCGCGGGGGAGGCACCGGGGAGCTGTTTTTT. This encodes CASGRGGGTGELFF.

The chain uses TRBV2 and TRBJ2-2; the D gene is possibly TRBD2 (6 bases). Per germline, CDR1 SNHLY and CDR2 FYNNEI. The CDR3 runs to 13 residues. V was trimmed by 3 bases and J by 5 bases, leaving 7 bases between them. In DNA form, the CDR3 reads TGTGCCAGCAGTGATGGGGGGACCGGGGAGCTGTTTTTT. Translation gives CASSDGGTGELFF.

V and J are TRBV7-9 and TRBJ2-5; TRBD2 aligns across 7 bases. CDR1 and CDR2 from the germline V gene are SEHNR and FQNEAQ (reference sequence). This CDR3 has 15 amino acids. V shed 5 bases and J 2 bases; nucleotides not matched to a gene: 8. The CDR3 is CASSLGLVAQETQYF. DNA of the CDR3: TGTGCCAGCAGCCTAGGACTAGTGGCACAAGAGACCCAGTACTTC.

The J gene is TRBJ1-4, the V gene TRBV2; unclear D gene. Trimming stripped 6 bases from V and 7 bases from J, with 9 bases between. Germline V gene sequence: CDR1 SNHLY, CDR2 FYNNEI. The CDR3 consists of 12 residues. CDR3 sequence (DNA): TGTGCCAGCAGGGAGGACGGTGAAAAACTGTTTTTT. Translation gives CASREDGEKLFF.

The genes are TRBV7-2 and TRBJ2-7; TRBD2 is a possible D gene (5 bases). The germline V gene has CDR1 SGHTA and CDR2 FQGNSA. Trimming removed 1 base from V and 6 bases from J, with 13 bases in between. The CDR3 loop spans 14 amino acids. CDR3 bases: TGTGCCAGCAGCTTAGGGCCGGGAACGAGCGAGCAGTACTTC. It is translated as CASSLGPGTSEQYF.